The present TCR beta chain was sequenced within a study of blood T cell repertoires in COVID-19. Study at large: The United States, Italy and Spain were the sources of the acute and convalescent COVID-19 samples.

The CDR3 totals 16 residues. Looked up from germline, CDR1 is SQVTM and CDR2 is ANQGSEA. The ends lost 4 bases at V and 2 bases at J; junction bases unmatched: 11. Produced via immunoSEQ multiplex PCR; TCRdb's table is partial and in-frame only. This sample yields about 210,000 clones, of which approximately 75% are seen a single time; around 9% belongs to the top ten. This clone was seen only a few times. Donors were grouped by their self-reported clinical history. The sequenced material came from PBMCs or T cells enriched from blood (not recorded which). This TCR came from a man in his forties who had recovered from COVID-19. The chain uses TRBV29-1 and TRBJ2-1; TRBD1 aligns across 7 bases. CDR3 protein: CSVVWGTGTAYNEQFF. CDR3 nucleotide sequence: TGCAGCGTTGTCTGGGGCACAGGGACAGCCTACAATGAGCAGTTCTTC.